This TCR beta chain was recovered during a study of T cells in Graves' hyperthyroidism and ophthalmopathy. This clonotype was detected ten times or more. As yet, its antigen is unknown. CDR3 length: 15 residues. With 4 bases clipped from V and 2 bases from J, the junction kept 5 bases outside the gene matches. Per germline, CDR1 LGHDT and CDR2 YNNKEL (reference sequence). The CDR3 regions of TCR beta were amplified from RNA transcripts. The HTBI primer set served for first-round RT-PCR of the TCR CDR3. TCRdb re-called the multiplex PCR reads through MiXCR, storing one row per CDR3 protein. The repertoire has fewer than 200,000 distinct CDR3 sequences, approximately 15% of them found once; the top ten carry about 31%. Overall study results and limits: Most clonotypes expanded in the thyroid (above 0.001) were also present in blood.

If no ophthalmopathy progression occurred within 18 months, Graves' hyperthyroidism was stable. Each diagnosis was grounded in clinical symptoms, serum thyroxine and TRAb, thyroid ultrasound, and orbital computed tomography. Around 9.9 ml of fresh peripheral blood supplied the PBMCs. This sequence originates from a woman in her fifties or sixties with Graves' hyperthyroidism. V gene TRBV3-1 combines with J gene TRBJ2-1, with 7 bases that match TRBD1. Specimen: blood. CDR3 DNA sequence: TGTGCCAGCAGCCTACACGGGACAGCCTACAATGAGCAGTTCTTC. This codes for CASSLHGTAYNEQFF.